This TCR beta chain came from a study of Graves' ophthalmopathy and Graves' hyperthyroidism. Study-wide results and limits: This model predicted ophthalmopathy progression (sensitivity 65% to 71%, specificity 72% to 85%).

Establishment of the diagnosis relied upon clinical symptoms, serum thyroxine, TRAb, thyroid ultrasound and orbital computed tomography. The PBMC fraction was derived from under 11 ml of fresh peripheral blood. This clonotype was found many times. The antigen is unknown. Amplified material comprised TCR beta CDR3 regions derived from RNA transcripts. HTBI primers were used in a first-round RT-PCR, which preceded a second-round multiplex PCR. TCRdb ran MiXCR on the multiplex PCR reads and lists one entry per CDR3 protein. Altogether around 660,000 distinct CDR3 sequences are present, about 38% being singletons, with the ten largest covering under 3.5%. Sequencing used peripheral blood. This receptor was identified in an adult man with Graves' ophthalmopathy.

CDR3 residues: CSASSVSNEKLFF. The DNA of the CDR3 is TGCAGTGCTAGCAGTGTCTCCAATGAAAAACTGTTTTTT. J is TRBJ1-4 and V is TRBV20-1; D uncertain. The germline V and J ends were trimmed by 3 bases and 5 bases, with 10 bases remaining between them. The CDR3 totals 13 residues. Germline CDR1 DFQATT, CDR2 SNEGSKA (reference sequence).